This T cell receptor (beta chain) was sequenced in a study of blood T cell repertoires in COVID-19. Clones were read by immunoSEQ multiplex PCR, and TCRdb kept only the in-frame ones, dropping some. The sample consists of 25,000 to 35,000 clones, 90% to 95% of them appearing once. Per the germline V gene, CDR1 is LGHDT and CDR2 is YNNKEL (reference sequence). Germline trimming cut 3 bases from V and 4 bases from J; bases unmatched to any gene: 11. This CDR3 is built from 17 residues. Sequencing used peripheral blood. The V call is TRBV3-1 (or the pseudogene TRBV3-2), the J call TRBJ2-2; 7 bases map to TRBD2. This receptor was taken from a man aged 45-65 years with active COVID-19. The CDR3 sequence: CASSHLTSPTGTGELFF. In DNA, the CDR3 is TGTGCCAGCAGCCATCTGACTAGCCCTACGGGCACCGGGGAGCTGTTTTTT.